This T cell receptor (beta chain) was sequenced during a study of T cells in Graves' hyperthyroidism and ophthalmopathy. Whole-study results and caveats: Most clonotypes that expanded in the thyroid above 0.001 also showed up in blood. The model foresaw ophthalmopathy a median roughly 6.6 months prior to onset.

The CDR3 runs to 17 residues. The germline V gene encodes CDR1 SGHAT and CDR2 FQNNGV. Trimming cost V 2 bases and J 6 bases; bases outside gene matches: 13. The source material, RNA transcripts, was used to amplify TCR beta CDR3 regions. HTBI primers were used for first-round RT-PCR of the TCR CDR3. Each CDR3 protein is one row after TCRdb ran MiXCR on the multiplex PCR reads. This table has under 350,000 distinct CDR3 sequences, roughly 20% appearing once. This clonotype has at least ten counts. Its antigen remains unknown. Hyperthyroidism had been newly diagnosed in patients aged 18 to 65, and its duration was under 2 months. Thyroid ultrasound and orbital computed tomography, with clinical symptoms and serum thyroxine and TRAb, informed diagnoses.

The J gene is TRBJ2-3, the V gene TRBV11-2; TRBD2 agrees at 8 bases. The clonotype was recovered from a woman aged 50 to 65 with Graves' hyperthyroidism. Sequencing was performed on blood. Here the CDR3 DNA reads TGTGCCAGCAGCTTAAAGTTCGACGGGGGGGGTTTTGATACGCAGTATTTT. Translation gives CASSLKFDGGGFDTQYF.